Included here is one T cell receptor (beta chain) sequence, with context. Deletions cut 0 bases from V and 6 bases from J, with 12 bases between. The CDR3 is 15 residues long. CDR1 is SGHTS and CDR2 is YDEGEE in the germline V gene. This entry is derived from a study of blood T cell repertoires in COVID-19. Across the whole study: T cells, B-cell-depleted T cells, or PBMCs provided the cDNA or gDNA that served as material.

The assay was immunoSEQ multiplex PCR, and TCRdb's table has in-frame clones only and misses some. The sample holds roughly 150,000 clones, more than 85% seen once. The chain carries TRBV5-8 and TRBJ1-4; D may be TRBD1 (5 bases). The receptor comes from a woman in her 70s with acute or convalescent COVID-19. Sample: peripheral blood. In DNA form, the CDR3 reads TGTGCCAGCAGCTTGGGCCCGGGACTGGATGAAAAACTGTTTTTT. The encoded protein is CASSLGPGLDEKLFF.